This note documents a single T cell receptor beta chain sequence. These data belong to a study of identical twins. V dropped 4 bases and J dropped 4; count of bases not matched to a gene: 7. This CDR3 is built from 15 residues. Germline loops: CDR1 SGHRS, CDR2 YFSETQ. TCRdb fed the 5' RACE reads into MiXCR, producing one record per CDR3 protein. The sample lists 1.5 million to 2 million distinct CDR3 sequences; less than 40% were seen once. The sequence was obtained from a newborn girl in good health. The specimen sequenced was cord blood. The chain couples TRBV5-1 to TRBJ1-3; TRBD1 matches at 8 bases. This CDR3 is CASSHGTGVGNTIYF. The DNA for the CDR3 is TGCGCCAGCAGCCACGGGACAGGTGTCGGAAACACCATATATTTT.